Shown below are 19 T cell receptor beta chains from a single sample sequenced in a study of T cell responses to AZD1222 COVID-19 vaccine. Assay used: immunoSEQ multiplex PCR; TCRdb lists only in-frame clones, some missing. The sample carries more than 80,000 clones, approximately 90% recorded once. This specimen consisted of peripheral blood, obtained on day 0 of AZD1222 vaccination. These receptors all stem from an adult in good health.

V is TRBV6-5 and J is TRBJ1-3; D is undetermined. With 6 bases removed from V and 0 bases from J, the gap between germline ends came to 9 bases. The CDR3 is made up of 14 amino acids. Germline-derived CDR1 and CDR2 are MNHEY and SVGAGI. The CDR3: CASSSDFSGNTIYF. The CDR3 coding sequence is TGTGCCAGCAGCTCGGATTTCTCTGGAAACACCATATATTTT.

A single count supports this clone. This chain links TRBV7-9 with TRBJ1-1; D gene ambiguous. V gave up 5 bases and J gave up 3 bases, with 10 bases separating them. This CDR3 has 13 amino acids. Germline V gene lookup returns CDR1 SEHNR and CDR2 FQNEAQ (reference sequence). CDR3 in DNA: TGTGCCAGCAGCCAGGCAGAGTACACTGAAGCTTTCTTT. Amino acids: CASSQAEYTEAFF.

The rearrangement links TRBV7-9 to TRBJ1-1; D unresolved. Germline V CDR1 and CDR2: SEHNR, FQNEAQ (reference sequence). The CDR3 is made up of 14 amino acids. With 6 bases removed from V and 1 base from J, the gap between germline ends came to 12 bases. CDR3: CASSPEGGNTEAFF. For the CDR3, the DNA is TGTGCCAGCAGTCCAGAGGGAGGGAACACTGAAGCTTTCTTT. Full variable domain (remainder filled in from reference TRBV7-9 and TRBJ1-1): DTGVSQNPRHKITKRGQNVTFRCDPISEHNRLYWYRQTLGQGPEFLTYFQNEAQLEKSRLLSDRFSAERPKGSFSTLEIQRTEQGDSAMYLCASSPEGGNTEAFFGQGTRLTVV.

This chain links TRBV7-2 with TRBJ1-1; the D gene is possibly TRBD1 (6 bases). Germline CDR1 and CDR2: SGHTA and FQGNSA. V was clipped by 4 bases and J by 12 bases, with 18 bases between them. This CDR3 comprises 13 residues. This CDR3 is CASSSDSRGWPFF. The CDR3 DNA is TGTGCCAGCAGCTCCGATTCCAGGGGTTGGCCTTTCTTT.

This clone was found once. V is TRBV2 and J is TRBJ1-3; D uncertain. The V end was cut by 3 bases, the J end by 2 bases, with 5 bases between. Germline assignment: CDR1 SNHLY and CDR2 FYNNEI. This CDR3 contains 13 residues. Here the CDR3 DNA reads TGTGCCAGCAGTGAGGGCACTGGAAACACCATATATTTT. As protein: CASSEGTGNTIYF.

The chain combines TRBV4-1 with TRBJ1-4; D perhaps matches TRBD1 (5 bases). This CDR3 has 14 amino acids. The V gene lost 0 bases and the J gene lost 8 bases, with 10 bases spanning the gap. CDR1 and CDR2 (germline): MGHRA, YSYEKL. The chain's CDR3 is CASSQEGGREKLFF. As DNA, the CDR3 is TGCGCCAGCAGCCAAGAGGGGGGTCGGGAAAAACTGTTTTTT.

This chain connects TRBV5-1 to TRBJ1-6, with 10 bases aligning to TRBD1. The CDR3 length is 15 residues. The trim removed 4 bases at V and 5 bases at J, leaving 3 bases unmatched. The germline V gene has CDR1 SGHRS and CDR2 YFSETQ. The CDR3 DNA sequence: TGCGCCAGCAGCGGAGGGACAGGGGATAATTCACCCCTCCACTTT. This encodes CASSGGTGDNSPLHF.

The chain recombines TRBV5-4 with TRBJ2-3; tentative D call: TRBD2 (6 bases). Germline CDR1 is SGHNT and CDR2 is YYREEE (reference sequence). The CDR3 sequence is 16 residues long. Between the trimmed V and J ends, which lost 1 base and 0 bases, there was a span of 12 bases. In DNA form, the CDR3 reads TGTGCCAGCAGCTTGAACTTCGGGGGAAGCACAGATACGCAGTATTTT. It yields the protein CASSLNFGGSTDTQYF.

The rearrangement joins TRBV11-3 to TRBJ2-5; D not resolved. Germline values: CDR1 SGHNT, CDR2 YENEEA. The CDR3 totals 13 residues. Trimming left V 0 bases short and J 3 bases short, with 5 bases between. The CDR3 sequence: CASSLEQKETQYF. The CDR3 bases are TGTGCCAGCAGCTTAGAACAGAAAGAGACCCAGTACTTC.

The V and J genes are TRBV3-1 (or the pseudogene TRBV3-2) and TRBJ2-3; the match to TRBD2 covers 9 bases. Germline V gives CDR1 LGHDT, CDR2 YNNKEL (reference sequence). Trimming cost V 4 bases and J 3 bases; bases outside gene matches: 11. There are 17 residues in the CDR3. CDR3 residues: CASSPKGRLAATDTQYF. The CDR3 bases are TGTGCCAGCAGCCCAAAAGGGAGACTAGCGGCTACAGATACGCAGTATTTT.

This chain joins TRBV7-2 and TRBJ1-5; 11 positions match TRBD1. Germline-derived CDR1 and CDR2 are SGHTA and FQGNSA. CDR3 length: 15 amino acids. Trimming at V came to 3 bases and at J to 7 bases, leaving 5 bases not matched to a gene. The CDR3, as DNA: TGTGCCAGCAGCTTCGGGACAGGGGGTCCCCAGCCCCAGCATTTT. Translated, it gives CASSFGTGGPQPQHF.

This clone was detected once. J is TRBJ2-7 and V is TRBV7-2; 9 bases agree with TRBD2. V gave up 8 bases and J gave up 5 bases; unmatched junction bases: 10. Per germline, CDR1 SGHTA and CDR2 FQGNSA. This CDR3 region has 14 residues. The CDR3 nucleotides read TGTGCCAGCGGAGGAGGGACTAGCTTCCACGAGCAGTACTTC. Protein: CASGGGTSFHEQYF.

This clone was counted once. The V call is TRBV7-2, the J call TRBJ1-3; no clear D gene. The CDR3 spans 16 residues. Looked up from germline, CDR1 is SGHTA and CDR2 is FQGNSA. V lost 5 bases, J lost 3 bases, and 17 bases lay in between. CDR3 region: CASSPLRGMSGNTIYF. The CDR3 nucleotides read TGTGCCAGCAGCCCCCTGCGAGGGATGAGTGGAAACACCATATATTTT.

The rearrangement uses TRBV4-1 and TRBJ1-1, with unresolved D. The germline V and J ends were trimmed by 4 bases and 3 bases, with 15 bases remaining between them. This CDR3 contains 15 residues. Germline V gene sequence: CDR1 MGHRA, CDR2 YSYEKL. CDR3 residues: CASSRDAGRDTEAFF. CDR3 DNA sequence: TGCGCCAGCAGCCGAGACGCGGGCCGGGACACTGAAGCTTTCTTT.

The gene calls are TRBV19 and TRBJ2-1; 7 bases align to TRBD1. Germline values: CDR1 LNHDA, CDR2 SQIVND (reference sequence). V was pared by 2 bases and J by 4 bases, with 5 bases of the junction left unmatched. The CDR3 has 15 amino acids. CDR3 amino acids: CASSIRGLPYNEQFF. In DNA, the CDR3 is TGTGCCAGTAGTATAAGGGGGCTACCATACAATGAGCAGTTCTTC.

This chain joins TRBV4-2 and TRBJ2-7, with 16 bases that match TRBD2. The CDR3 loop spans 17 amino acids. The trim removed 0 bases at V and 7 bases at J, leaving 6 bases unmatched. CDR1 and CDR2 from the germline V gene are LGHNA and YNFKEQ. The CDR3 region has the DNA TGTGCCAGCAGCCAAGAGGGACTAGCGGGGGGGCCGGGGGAGCAGTACTTC. Its translation: CASSQEGLAGGPGEQYF.

The rearrangement uses TRBV7-2 and TRBJ1-1; the D is unclear. Germline V gene sequence: CDR1 SGHTA, CDR2 FQGNSA. V was trimmed by 5 bases and J by 6 bases, leaving 13 bases between them. This CDR3 is 13 amino acids long. The CDR3: CASSPLYEAEAFF. As DNA, the CDR3 is TGTGCCAGCAGCCCACTGTATGAGGCTGAAGCTTTCTTT. Supplemented by reference TRBV7-2 and TRBJ1-1, the full variable domain reads GAGVSQSPSNKVTEKGKDVELRCDPISGHTALYWYRQSLGQGLEFLIYFQGNSAPDKSGLPSDRFSAERTGGSVSTLTIQRTQQEDSAVYLCASSPLYEAEAFFGQGTRLTVV.

The V call is TRBV6-1, the J call TRBJ2-7, with 9 bases identical to TRBD1. The CDR3 runs to 15 residues. The V gene end was trimmed by 1 base and the J gene end by 4 bases; junction bases not matched to a gene: 5. CDR1 and CDR2 (germline): MNHNS, SASEGT. CDR3 loop: CASSEDTGQGYEQYF. Written as DNA, the CDR3 is TGTGCCAGCAGTGAAGATACGGGACAGGGATACGAGCAGTACTTC.

This clone has a handful of counts. The chain uses TRBV5-4 and TRBJ2-3; TRBD2 agrees at 10 bases. This CDR3 has 17 amino acids. Germline V gene lookup returns CDR1 SGHNT and CDR2 YYREEE (reference sequence). The ends lost 4 bases at V and 2 bases at J; junction bases unmatched: 10. The CDR3: CASSRGGLAGATDTQYF. The CDR3 nucleotides are TGTGCCAGCAGCAGGGGTGGGCTAGCGGGGGCCACAGATACGCAGTATTTT.